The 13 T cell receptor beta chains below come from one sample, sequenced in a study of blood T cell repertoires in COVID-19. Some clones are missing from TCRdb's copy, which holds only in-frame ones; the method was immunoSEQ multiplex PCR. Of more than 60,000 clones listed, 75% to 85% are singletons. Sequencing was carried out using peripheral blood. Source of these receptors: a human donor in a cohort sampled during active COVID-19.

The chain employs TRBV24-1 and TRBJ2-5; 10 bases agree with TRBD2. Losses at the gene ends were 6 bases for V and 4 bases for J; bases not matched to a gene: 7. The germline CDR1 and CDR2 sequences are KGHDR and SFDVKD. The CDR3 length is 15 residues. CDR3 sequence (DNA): TGTGCCACCAGTACGAGCGGGGGGGGACGAGAGACCCAGTACTTC. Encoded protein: CATSTSGGGRETQYF.

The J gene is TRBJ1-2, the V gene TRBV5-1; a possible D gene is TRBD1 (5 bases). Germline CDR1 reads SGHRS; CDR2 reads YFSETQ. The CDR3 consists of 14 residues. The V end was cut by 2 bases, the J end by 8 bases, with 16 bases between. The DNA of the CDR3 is TGCGCCAGCAGCTTTACAGGCCCTATGGAAGGCTACACCTTC. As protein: CASSFTGPMEGYTF.

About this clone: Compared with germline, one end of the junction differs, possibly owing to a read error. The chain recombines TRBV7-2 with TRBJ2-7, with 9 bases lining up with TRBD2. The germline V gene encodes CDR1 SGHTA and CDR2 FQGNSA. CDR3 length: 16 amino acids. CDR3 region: CASSPISGGLPYEQYF. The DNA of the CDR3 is TGTGCCAGCAGCCCAATTAGCGGGGGCCTTCCCTATGAGCAGTACTTC.

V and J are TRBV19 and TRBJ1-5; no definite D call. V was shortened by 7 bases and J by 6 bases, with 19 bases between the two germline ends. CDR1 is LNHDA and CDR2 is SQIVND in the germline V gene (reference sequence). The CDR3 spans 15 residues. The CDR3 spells CASNPKFPILQPQHF. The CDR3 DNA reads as TGTGCCAGTAATCCAAAATTCCCCATACTTCAGCCCCAGCATTTT.

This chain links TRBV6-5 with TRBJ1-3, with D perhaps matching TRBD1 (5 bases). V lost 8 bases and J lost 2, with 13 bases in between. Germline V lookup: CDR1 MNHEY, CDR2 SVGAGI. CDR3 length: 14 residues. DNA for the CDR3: TGTGCCAGCGGAAAAACAGGCACTGGAAACACCATATATTTT. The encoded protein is CASGKTGTGNTIYF.

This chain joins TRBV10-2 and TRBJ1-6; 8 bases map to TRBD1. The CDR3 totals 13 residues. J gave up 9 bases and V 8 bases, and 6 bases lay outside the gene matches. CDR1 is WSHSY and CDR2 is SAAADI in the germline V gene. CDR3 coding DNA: TGCGCCAGCGCAGACAGGGGTGGTTCACCCCTCCACTTT. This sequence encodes CASADRGGSPLHF.

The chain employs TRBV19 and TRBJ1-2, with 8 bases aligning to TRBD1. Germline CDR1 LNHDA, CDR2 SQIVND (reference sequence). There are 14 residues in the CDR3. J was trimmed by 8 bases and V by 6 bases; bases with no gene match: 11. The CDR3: CASRPTQGAQGYTF. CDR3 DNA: TGTGCCAGTAGGCCAACCCAGGGGGCGCAGGGCTACACCTTC.

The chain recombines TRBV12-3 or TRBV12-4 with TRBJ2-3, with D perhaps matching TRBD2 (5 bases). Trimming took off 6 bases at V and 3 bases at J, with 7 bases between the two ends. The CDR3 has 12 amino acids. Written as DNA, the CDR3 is TGTGCCAGCAGATGGACTACAGATACGCAGTATTTT. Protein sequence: CASRWTTDTQYF.

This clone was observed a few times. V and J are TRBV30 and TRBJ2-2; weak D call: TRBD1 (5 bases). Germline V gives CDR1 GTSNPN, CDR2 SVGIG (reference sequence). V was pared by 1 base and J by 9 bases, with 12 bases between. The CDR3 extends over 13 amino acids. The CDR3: CAWSGQTRRELFF. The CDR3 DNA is TGTGCCTGGAGTGGACAGACTCGTCGGGAGCTGTTTTTT.

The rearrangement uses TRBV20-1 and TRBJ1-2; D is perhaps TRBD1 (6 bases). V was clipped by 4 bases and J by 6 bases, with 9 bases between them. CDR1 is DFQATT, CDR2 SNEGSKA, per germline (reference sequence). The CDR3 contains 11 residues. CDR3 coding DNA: TGCAGTGCTACGGGGGGCGATGGCTACACCTTC. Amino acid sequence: CSATGGDGYTF.

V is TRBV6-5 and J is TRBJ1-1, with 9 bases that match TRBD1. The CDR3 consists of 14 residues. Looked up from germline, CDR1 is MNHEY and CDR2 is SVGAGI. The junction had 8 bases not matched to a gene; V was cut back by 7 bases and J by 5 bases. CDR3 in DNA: TGTGCCAGCACCCTTACAGGGGGCGGTACTGAAGCTTTCTTT. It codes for CASTLTGGGTEAFF.

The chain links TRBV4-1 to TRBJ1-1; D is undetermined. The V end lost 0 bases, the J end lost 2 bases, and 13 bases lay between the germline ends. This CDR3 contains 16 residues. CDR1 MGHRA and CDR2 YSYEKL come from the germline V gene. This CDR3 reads CASSQEGTAVNTEAFF. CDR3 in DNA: TGCGCCAGCAGCCAAGAGGGCACAGCTGTTAACACTGAAGCTTTCTTT.

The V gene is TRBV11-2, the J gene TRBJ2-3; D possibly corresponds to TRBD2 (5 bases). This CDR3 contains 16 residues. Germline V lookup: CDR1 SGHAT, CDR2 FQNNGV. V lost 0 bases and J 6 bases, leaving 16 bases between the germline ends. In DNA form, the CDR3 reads TGTGCCAGCAGCTTAGATGGAGCGGTCCGTTCCGATACGCAGTATTTT. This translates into CASSLDGAVRSDTQYF.